This TCR beta chain was observed in a study of PD-L1 blockade in urothelial cancer. Study background: Starting around 2014, patients were given atezolizumab (1,200 mg intravenously every 3 weeks). At 3 weeks after treatment start (second dose) and again at 6 weeks, blood was analyzed.

Measured with immunoSEQ multiplex PCR; TCRdb has only the in-frame clones, and not every one. Among roughly 40,000 clones listed, roughly four fifths were seen once. Peripheral blood mononuclear cells were collected from every patient before and during treatment, yielding between 1 and 8 samples per patient. V lost 4 bases and J lost 0, with 16 bases in between. Germline V CDR1 and CDR2: LNHDA, SQIVND (reference sequence). CDR3 length equals 17 residues. The V call is TRBV19, the J call TRBJ1-3, with D maybe TRBD1 (6 bases). The material sequenced was PBMCs, taken around atezolizumab (anti-PD-L1) treatment. This TCR was recovered from a man aged 65-85 years with urothelial cancer. The CDR3 region is CASSTTSTGSSGNTIYF. The CDR3 DNA follows: TGTGCCAGTAGTACTACCTCGACAGGCAGCTCTGGAAACACCATATATTTT.